This T cell receptor beta chain was captured in a study of human T cells and chemical hapten exposure. As for the study in general: Mostly female patients had alopecia areata, totalis or universalis.

In the library, unique molecular identifiers were attached to individual cDNA molecules. MiXCR was run by TCRdb on the RACE reads, yielding one entry per CDR3 protein. The sample consists of a few hundred thousand distinct CDR3 sequences, about 6% of them appearing once. The CDR3 spans 16 residues. Germline V gives CDR1 SGHRS, CDR2 YFSETQ. V was shortened by 0 bases and J by 5 bases, with 18 bases between the two germline ends. The time point was: patch test 2, 6 weeks after DPC sensitization. Treatment in this sample: therapeutic diphenylcyclopropenone sensitization with weekly scalp DPC. Blood, whole and unfractionated, served as the source for total RNA extraction.

This chain uses TRBV5-1 with TRBJ2-7; TRBD1 might be the D (6 bases). The sequencing used whole blood, collected in connection with sensitization to the hapten diphenylcyclopropenone (DPC). This TCR was sampled from a woman aged 18-29 years with alopecia areata. Some clones in this sample may be carry-over from other donors' samples. CDR3: CASSLAGQHPVDEQYF. CDR3 in DNA: TGCGCCAGCAGCTTGGCCGGACAGCATCCCGTGGACGAGCAGTACTTC.